This T cell receptor (beta chain) came from a study of T cell repertoires in cytomegalovirus infection. Study summary: Both CMV infection and a matching HLA type were indicated by public TCR beta signatures.

TCRdb re-derived calls from the reads in MiXCR, one entry per CDR3 protein. Among about 230,000 distinct CDR3 sequences listed, 22% were seen once. Study-wide results and caveats: Dominating the ex vivo response were TCR beta clonotypes that were CMV-specific and HLA-C-restricted.

Germline CDR1 MDHEN, CDR2 SYDVKM. V was clipped by 3 bases and J by 7 bases, with 10 bases between them. The CDR3 totals 14 residues. As concerns this clonotype: Antigen unknown.

The chain has TRBV28 and TRBJ1-6; D remains ambiguous. Sequenced sample: CD8+ T cells from PBMCs. This sequence originates from a human donor in good health (CMV status not recorded). Some clones in this sample may be carry-over from other donors' samples. As DNA, the CDR3 is TGTGCCAGCAGTTTTTTGGAGGGAAATTCACCCCTCCACTTT. Encoded protein: CASSFLEGNSPLHF.